Below are 25 T cell receptor beta chains sequenced from a single sample in a study of tissue T cells after allogeneic stem cell transplantation. The assay was immunoSEQ multiplex PCR, and TCRdb's table has in-frame clones only and misses some. This sample has nearly 50,000 clones, with 73% found just once. The specimen sequenced was sorted cells pooled from one or two spleens. The receptors here all came from a pool of C57BL/6 mice in good health.

Points on this clone: Gene names and germline refer to mouse. With the read ending 1 residue before the CDR3 end, the germline J gene is used to fill in that end. The V call is TRBV31, the J call TRBJ1-3, with D hard to call. The germline CDR1 and CDR2 sequences are GKSSPN and SITVG. V was trimmed by 0 bases and J by 1 base, leaving 7 bases between them. This CDR3 spans 14 amino acids. The part of the CDR3 DNA that was read is TGTGCCTGGAGTCTGGGGAAATCTGGAAATACGCTCTAT. Its translation: CAWSLGKSGNTLY. From start to end, the CDR3 is CAWSLGKSGNTLYF. The full variable domain, completed using reference TRBV31 and TRBJ1-3, is AQTIHQWPVAEIKAVGSPLSLGCTIKGKSSPNLYWYWQATGGTLQQLFYSITVGQVESVVQLNLSASRPKDDQFILSTEKLLLSHSGFYLCAWSLGKSGNTLYFGEGSRLIVV.

About this clone: Mouse gene names apply. The read comes to an end 1 residue before the CDR3 does, leaving the germline J gene to fill in the end. V is TRBV15 and J is TRBJ2-5; TRBD1 or TRBD2 may be the D gene (6 bases each). V was pared by 4 bases and J by 3 bases, with 11 bases between. Germline CDR1 reads SGHND; CDR2 reads FRSKSL. This CDR3 comprises 14 residues. Partial CDR3 DNA: TGTGCCAGCAGTTCCCGAGGGGGGCAAGACACCCAGTAC. Amino acid sequence: CASSSRGGQDTQY. The whole CDR3 protein is CASSSRGGQDTQYF.

In regard to this clone: Genes here carry mouse names. The read is 1 residue too short to cover the CDR3 end, so that end is filled in from the germline J gene. The gene calls are TRBV2 and TRBJ1-1; 9 nucleotides line up with TRBD1. V shed 4 bases, J shed 3 bases, and the junction held 6 bases outside the gene matches. Germline CDR1 reads LGHNA; CDR2 reads YSYQKL. The CDR3 consists of 15 residues. The sequenced CDR3 bases are TGTGCCAGCAGCCCCAGCGGGACAGGGTACACAGAAGTCTTC. Its translation: CASSPSGTGYTEVF. The whole CDR3 reads CASSPSGTGYTEVFF.

A note on this clone: Germline and genes: mouse. Coverage ceases 1 residue before the CDR3 finishes, and the germline J gene fills in the end. This chain connects TRBV3 to TRBJ1-4, with D possibly matching TRBD1 (6 bases). Per the germline V gene, CDR1 is SNHLY and CDR2 is FYNGKV (reference sequence). The germline V and J ends were trimmed by 4 bases and 5 bases, with 8 bases remaining between them. The CDR3 length is 13 residues. The CDR3 reads CASSSTGNERLFF. Incomplete CDR3 DNA: TGTGCCAGCAGCTCGACAGGAAACGAAAGATTATTT.

Concerning this clone: Here the gene names and germline are mouse. The CDR3 end falls 1 residue outside the read, so it is completed with the germline J gene. The chain recombines TRBV12-2 with TRBJ1-2; D unclear. Deletions cut 0 bases from V and 0 bases from J, with 1 base between. The length of the CDR3 is 12 residues. From germline, CDR1 is SGHLS and CDR2 HYDKME. The covered CDR3 bases are TGTGCCAGCTCTCTCACAAACTCCGACTACACC. Its protein is CASSLTNSDYT. The entire CDR3 is CASSLTNSDYTF.

With regard to this clone: Germline and genes: mouse. Read data end 1 residue before the CDR3 end; the end is taken from the germline J gene. The genes are TRBV3 and TRBJ1-3; D is perhaps TRBD1 (5 bases). The CDR3 consists of 13 residues. The ends were cut back, 5 bases at V and 0 bases at J, with 5 bases in the middle. Germline CDR1 reads SNHLY; CDR2 reads FYNGKV (reference sequence). The part of the CDR3 DNA that was read is TGTGCCAGCAGCGACAGTTCTGGAAATACGCTCTAT. It translates to CASSDSSGNTLY. The entire CDR3 reads CASSDSSGNTLYF. Full variable domain (missing parts from reference TRBV3 and TRBJ1-3): GPKVLQIPSHQIIDMGQMVTLNCDPVSNHLYFYWYKQILGQQMEFLVNFYNGKVMEKSKLFKDQFSVERPDGSYFTLKIQPTALEDSAVYFCASSDSSGNTLYFGEGSRLIVV.

With respect to this clone: Gene names and germline refer to mouse. The DNA ends 1 residue before the CDR3 does, and the rest of the CDR3 is filled in from the germline J gene. The chain links TRBV13-1 to TRBJ2-5; 7 bases map to TRBD2. J gave up 4 bases and V 5 bases, and 4 bases lay outside the gene matches. Germline V gene sequence: CDR1 NSHNY, CDR2 SYGAGN. The CDR3 totals 13 residues. The CDR3 region is CASRKLGEDTQYF. CDR3 DNA (partial): TGTGCCAGCAGGAAGCTGGGGGAAGACACCCAGTAC.

Comment on this clone: Genes and germline are mouse. The CDR3 end falls 1 residue outside the read, so it is completed with the germline J gene. The chain has TRBV2 and TRBJ1-4, with TRBD1 as a possible D gene (5 bases). This CDR3 has 14 residues. V lost 3 bases and J lost 1, with 6 bases in between. CDR1 LGHNA and CDR2 YSYQKL come from the germline V gene. CDR3 DNA (partial): TGTGCCAGCAGCCAGGACAATTCCAACGAAAGATTATTT. Translating it yields CASSQDNSNERLF. The whole CDR3 region reads CASSQDNSNERLFF.

A note on this clone: Each gene name is a mouse one. The read gets to within 1 residue of the CDR3 end, and the germline J gene fills in the rest. J is TRBJ2-4 and V is TRBV12-2, with D perhaps TRBD1 (5 bases). Trimming took off 6 bases at V and 4 bases at J, with 7 bases between the two ends. CDR3 length equals 11 residues. Germline values: CDR1 SGHLS, CDR2 HYDKME. The CDR3 loop is CASATENTLYF. The DNA read from the CDR3 is TGTGCCAGCGCGACAGAAAACACCTTGTAC.

As for this clone: The genes and germline here are from mouse. The CDR3 goes on 1 residue after the read ends, and that part is filled in from the germline J gene. The V gene is TRBV13-2, the J gene TRBJ2-1; D tentatively fits TRBD1 or TRBD2 (6 bases each). Between the trimmed V and J ends, which lost 0 bases and 4 bases, there was a span of 11 bases. CDR1 is NNHNN, CDR2 SYGAGS, per germline (reference sequence). CDR3 size: 15 residues. CDR3 DNA (partial): TGTGCCAGCGGTGATGTGGGGGCGCGGTATGCTGAGCAGTTC. It translates to CASGDVGARYAEQF. The CDR3 in full is CASGDVGARYAEQFF.

Notes on this clone: Genes here carry mouse names. The read gets to within 1 residue of the CDR3 end, and the germline J gene fills in the rest. The chain employs TRBV12-2 and TRBJ2-5; D unresolved. Germline loops: CDR1 SGHLS, CDR2 HYDKME. Trimming took 0 bases from V and 0 from J, leaving 6 bases between them. The CDR3 spans 14 residues. CDR3 bases read: TGTGCCAGCTCTCTCGATGGAAACCAAGACACCCAGTAC. Protein product: CASSLDGNQDTQY. The CDR3 in full is CASSLDGNQDTQYF.

This clone was recorded once. All gene names here are mouse names. The CDR3 DNA, read in part, is TGTGCTAGCAGCCAGGACAGGGGGCATGGAAATACGCTCTAT. It yields the protein CASSQDRGHGNTLY. The entire CDR3 is CASSQDRGHGNTLYF. The chain has TRBV21 and TRBJ1-3; 11 nucleotides align to TRBD1. Coverage ceases 1 residue before the CDR3 finishes, and the germline J gene fills in the end. TRBV21 is an ORF, and what it does is uncertain. The ends lost 6 bases at V and 3 bases at J; junction bases unmatched: 4. The CDR3 length is 15 residues.

Points on this clone: The gene symbols are mouse symbols. The read terminates 1 residue ahead of where the CDR3 ends, so the germline J gene completes it. The rearrangement links TRBV26 to TRBJ2-5, with D possibly TRBD2 on 5 matching bases. V lost 0 bases and J lost 3, with 7 bases in between. CDR1 and CDR2 from the germline V gene are KGHPV and FQNQEV (reference sequence). This CDR3 is 14 amino acids long. Partial CDR3 DNA: TGTGCCAGCAGTCTGTCTGTGGGGCAAGACACCCAGTAC. This gives the protein CASSLSVGQDTQY. The full CDR3 is CASSLSVGQDTQYF.

Details on this clone: Gene names are mouse gene names. Coverage ceases 1 residue before the CDR3 finishes, and the germline J gene fills in the end. The chain carries TRBV5 and TRBJ2-4, with TRBD2 identical over 11 bases. CDR1 LGHNA and CDR2 YNLKQL come from the germline V gene (reference sequence). The CDR3 is 18 amino acids. With V trimmed by 0 bases and J by 0 bases, 5 bases remained unmatched. Incomplete CDR3 DNA: TGTGCCAGCAGCCAAGATCCGGGACTGGGGGCCAGTCAAAACACCTTGTAC. It codes for CASSQDPGLGASQNTLY. The whole CDR3 reads CASSQDPGLGASQNTLYF.

With respect to this clone: The gene symbols are mouse symbols. The observed sequence ends 1 residue before the CDR3 terminus, with the missing tail filled in from the germline J gene. This chain links TRBV12-1 with TRBJ2-4; 10 bases match TRBD2. The CDR3 contains 16 residues. V dropped 4 bases and J dropped 0; count of bases not matched to a gene: 6. The germline CDR1 and CDR2 sequences are SGHSN and HYEKVE. The part of the CDR3 DNA that was read is TGTGCCAGCTCCCCGGACTGGGGGCGAAGTCAAAACACCTTGTAC. Translated: CASSPDWGRSQNTLY. The whole CDR3 protein is CASSPDWGRSQNTLYF.

In the case of this clone: Gene names and germline refer to mouse. The read ends 1 residue shy of where the CDR3 ends; the end is completed using the germline J gene. The rearrangement uses TRBV13-2 and TRBJ1-6; tentatively, D is TRBD1 (5 bases). Being an ORF, TRBJ1-6 has a function that is uncertain. From germline, CDR1 is NNHNN and CDR2 SYGAGS (reference sequence). V lost 0 bases and J 9 bases, leaving 10 bases between the germline ends. This CDR3 region has 14 residues. CDR3 bases read: TGTGCCAGCGGTGATGCGTGGGACGGTTCGCCCCTCTAC. It specifies CASGDAWDGSPLY. The full CDR3 reads CASGDAWDGSPLYF.

This clone was seen a few times. Germline and genes here are mouse. The DNA ends 1 residue before the CDR3 does, and the rest of the CDR3 is filled in from the germline J gene. This sequence joins TRBV13-2 and TRBJ2-7; 7 nucleotides match TRBD1. This CDR3 is built from 12 residues. Germline CDR1 reads NNHNN; CDR2 reads SYGAGS (reference sequence). V dropped 6 bases and J dropped 4; count of bases not matched to a gene: 4. The CDR3: CASAVQGYEQYF. The sequenced part of the CDR3 DNA is TGTGCCAGCGCCGTACAGGGGTATGAACAGTAC.

About this clone itself: The germline and genes are mouse ones. Read coverage stops 1 residue before the CDR3 terminus; the germline J gene supplies the remainder. The gene calls are TRBV20 and TRBJ2-1; TRBD2 might be the D (5 bases). Trimming removed 5 bases from V and 3 bases from J, with 8 bases in between. The CDR3 is 12 residues long. Germline CDR1 reads GFQATS; CDR2 reads STVNSAI. The CDR3 bases that were read are TGTGGTGCTGAGACTGTCTATGCTGAGCAGTTC. It encodes CGAETVYAEQF. The CDR3, in full, reads CGAETVYAEQFF.

About this clone itself: The germline and genes are mouse ones. Coverage ceases 1 residue before the CDR3 finishes, and the germline J gene fills in the end. V usage is TRBV13-3 and J usage is TRBJ1-3; a possible D gene is TRBD1 (6 bases). Trimming stripped 1 base from V and 2 bases from J, with 10 bases between. Per germline, CDR1 NNHDY and CDR2 SYVADS. The CDR3 has 15 amino acids. The CDR3 region is CASSDRAGAGNTLYF. Incomplete CDR3 DNA: TGTGCCAGCAGTGATAGGGCAGGGGCTGGAAATACGCTCTAT.

Of note for this clone: Here the gene names and germline are mouse. The DNA ends 1 residue before the CDR3 does, and the rest of the CDR3 is filled in from the germline J gene. The chain carries TRBV2 and TRBJ1-1, with D possibly matching TRBD1 (5 bases). This CDR3 is 15 amino acids long. The germline CDR1 and CDR2 sequences are LGHNA and YSYQKL. Trimming left V 0 bases short and J 0 bases short, with 8 bases between. The sequenced part of the CDR3 DNA is TGTGCCAGCAGCCAAGACAGGGTTGCAAACACAGAAGTCTTC. Amino acids: CASSQDRVANTEVF. The complete CDR3 protein is CASSQDRVANTEVFF.

About this clone: The gene symbols are mouse symbols. Coverage ceases 1 residue before the CDR3 finishes, and the germline J gene fills in the end. The same CDR3 can be traced to other DNA sequences in this sample. The rearrangement uses TRBV19 and TRBJ2-2; perhaps TRBD2 as D (5 bases). Germline V gene lookup returns CDR1 FNHDT and CDR2 SITEND (reference sequence). The length of the CDR3 is 14 residues. V lost 5 bases to trimming and J lost 0 bases, with 8 bases between them. The chain's CDR3 is CASSLTANTGQLYF. The DNA read from the CDR3 is TGTGCCAGCAGCCTGACTGCAAACACCGGGCAGCTCTAC. The full variable domain, completed using reference TRBV19 and TRBJ2-2, is GGIITQTPKFLIGQEGQKLTLKCQQNFNHDTMYWYRQDSGKGLRLIYYSITENDLQKGDLSEGYDASREKKSSFSLTVTSAQKNEMAVFLCASSLTANTGQLYFGEGSKLTVL.

Worth noting for this clone: Genes here carry mouse names. The read ends 1 residue before the CDR3 terminus; that terminus is restored from the germline J gene. J is TRBJ2-3 and V is TRBV12-2; possible D gene TRBD2, 7 bases. Germline values: CDR1 SGHLS, CDR2 HYDKME. There are 14 residues in the CDR3. Trimming took off 2 bases at V and 0 bases at J, with 8 bases between the two ends. The sequenced CDR3 bases are TGTGCCAGCTCTCGGGGGGCTAGTGCAGAAACGCTGTAT. Translating gives CASSRGASAETLY. The entire CDR3 reads CASSRGASAETLYF. Drawing the rest from reference TRBV12-2 and TRBJ2-3, the complete variable domain is NSGVVQSPRYIIKGKGERSILKCIPISGHLSVAWYQQTQGQELKFFIQHYDKMERDKGNLPSRFSVQQFDDYHSEMNMSALELEDSAVYFCASSRGASAETLYFGSGTRLTVL.

A remark on this clone: The gene names given are mouse names. The sequence runs out 1 residue before the end of the CDR3; the remainder is reconstructed from the germline J gene. This rearrangement joins TRBV13-3 to TRBJ2-5; no firm D call. CDR3 length: 13 residues. V lost 7 bases, J lost 3 bases, and 12 bases lay in between. Germline V gene lookup returns CDR1 NNHDY and CDR2 SYVADS. The CDR3 DNA, read in part, is TGTGCCAGCCAAGGCCGGGCACAAGACACCCAGTAC. Amino acids: CASQGRAQDTQY. The CDR3 in full is CASQGRAQDTQYF.

This clone was picked up a small number of times. The germline and genes are mouse ones. The read stops 1 residue short of the end of the CDR3; the missing end is completed from the germline J gene. The chain joins TRBV3 to TRBJ1-5; a possible D gene is TRBD1 (6 bases). The ends were cut back, 5 bases at V and 7 bases at J, with 12 bases in the middle. This CDR3 spans 13 amino acids. Germline loops: CDR1 SNHLY, CDR2 FYNGKV (reference sequence). CDR3 bases read: TGTGCCAGCAGCCCCCGGGACACACAGGCTCCGCTT. Translating it yields CASSPRDTQAPL. From start to end, the CDR3 is CASSPRDTQAPLF.

Notes on this clone: The gene symbols are mouse symbols. The CDR3 is cut off 1 residue early in the read; its end comes from the germline J gene. The rearrangement joins TRBV26 to TRBJ1-6; 10 bases map to TRBD1. TRBJ1-6 counts as an open reading frame of uncertain function. This CDR3 is 14 amino acids long. The V gene's germline CDR1 is KGHPV and CDR2 FQNQEV (reference sequence). The V and J ends lost 4 bases and 7 bases, in that order; junction bases with no gene match: 1. The CDR3 spells CASSRDRGNSPLYF. The covered CDR3 bases are TGTGCCAGCAGTCGGGACAGGGGAAATTCGCCCCTCTAC.